These 26 T cell receptor beta chains originate from one sample sequenced in a study of cytomegalovirus exposure and HLA in healthy donors. With 60 Vbeta and 13 Jbeta primers, the PCR was carried out. Clones were sequenced by immunoSEQ multiplex PCR, and TCRdb holds only the in-frame ones, with some missing. In the table there are about 78,000 clones, more than 65% of which are singletons. The source material was PBMCs. The receptor source for this set is a woman aged 40 to 49 in good health and CMV-seropositive.

V and J are TRBV18 and TRBJ2-5; D is unclear. The CDR3 is 13 residues long. V lost 6 bases and J lost 5, with 13 bases in between. Germline V gene sequence: CDR1 KGHSH, CDR2 LQKENI. CDR3 bases: TGTGCCAGCTCCTCCGGAGACGTCGAGACCCAGTACTTC. As protein: CASSSGDVETQYF.

CDR3 residues: CASSLHGRQGQPQHF. The DNA of the CDR3 is TGTGCCAGCAGTCTACACGGGCGTCAGGGTCAGCCCCAGCATTTT. This chain joins TRBV6-5 and TRBJ1-5; TRBD1 is a possible D gene (5 bases). The V gene's germline CDR1 is MNHEY and CDR2 SVGAGI. V was cut by 5 bases and J by 6 bases, with 17 bases left in between. The length of the CDR3 is 15 residues.

This clone appeared many times. V and J are TRBV5-4 and TRBJ1-4, with 10 bases aligning to TRBD1. The CDR3 loop spans 14 amino acids. Germline CDR1 reads SGHNT; CDR2 reads YYREEE (reference sequence). V was pared by 3 bases and J by 8 bases, with 4 bases of the junction left unmatched. CDR3 DNA sequence: TGTGCCAGCAGCTGGGACAGGGGAGGAGAAAAACTGTTTTTT. This translates into CASSWDRGGEKLFF.

The chain uses TRBV7-2 and TRBJ2-5; 9 positions agree with TRBD1. Trimming at V came to 0 bases and at J to 2 bases, leaving 7 bases not matched to a gene. This CDR3 is built from 17 residues. The germline V gene has CDR1 SGHTA and CDR2 FQGNSA. The CDR3 loop reads CASSLAGQGWRQETQYF. CDR3 nucleotide sequence: TGTGCCAGCAGCTTAGCGGGACAGGGTTGGCGGCAAGAGACCCAGTACTTC.

The V and J genes are TRBV5-1 and TRBJ1-4; TRBD1 matches at 7 bases. The CDR3 contains 14 residues. Germline V gene sequence: CDR1 SGHRS, CDR2 YFSETQ. V lost 4 bases to trimming and J lost 5 bases; unmatched junction nucleotides: 5. CDR3 loop: CASSRGQMNEKLFF. CDR3 nucleotides: TGCGCCAGCAGCAGGGGACAGATGAATGAAAAACTGTTTTTT.

The chain employs TRBV11-2 and TRBJ1-6; the D gene is possibly TRBD1 (5 bases). This CDR3 comprises 17 residues. Per the germline V gene, CDR1 is SGHAT and CDR2 is FQNNGV. V lost 5 bases and J 2 bases, leaving 16 bases between the germline ends. The CDR3 here is CASSPRDFTTYNSPLHF. CDR3 nucleotide sequence: TGTGCCAGCAGCCCCCGGGACTTCACGACCTATAATTCACCCCTCCACTTT. Using reference TRBV11-2 and TRBJ1-6 for the parts outside the CDR3, the full variable domain is EAGVAQSPRYKIIEKRQSVAFWCNPISGHATLYWYQQILGQGPKLLIQFQNNGVVDDSQLPKDRFSAERLKGVDSTLKIQPAKLEDSAVYLCASSPRDFTTYNSPLHFGNGTRLTVT.

The chain couples TRBV27 to TRBJ1-1; D possibly corresponds to TRBD1 (6 bases). The CDR3 is made up of 14 amino acids. The V end was cut by 7 bases, the J end by 1 base, with 13 bases between. CDR1 and CDR2 from the germline V gene are MNHEY and SMNVEV (reference sequence). The CDR3 DNA follows: TGTGCCAGCATAAGGGGGTTCGGGAACACTGAAGCTTTCTTT. Encoded protein: CASIRGFGNTEAFF.

CDR3 loop: CASSPADLREGEQFF. The CDR3 DNA is TGTGCCAGCAGCCCCGCCGACCTAAGGGAGGGTGAGCAGTTCTTC. The chain links TRBV27 to TRBJ2-1; 7 positions agree with TRBD2. V dropped 6 bases and J dropped 9; count of bases not matched to a gene: 14. CDR3 length equals 15 residues. Germline CDR1 and CDR2: MNHEY and SMNVEV (reference sequence).

V usage is TRBV6-5 and J usage is TRBJ1-4; D remains unclear. V gave up 0 bases and J gave up 5 bases, with 13 bases separating them. The length of the CDR3 is 16 residues. From germline, CDR1 is MNHEY and CDR2 SVGAGI. The CDR3 region has the DNA TGTGCCAGCAGTTACTCCACTCGGAGTGGAAATGAAAAACTGTTTTTT. Protein product: CASSYSTRSGNEKLFF.

The chain has TRBV6-5 and TRBJ2-2; D is undetermined. Trimming took 6 bases from V and 7 from J, leaving 6 bases between them. The CDR3 is made up of 11 amino acids. Germline CDR1 and CDR2: MNHEY and SVGAGI. CDR3 region: CASRYLGELFF. The CDR3 DNA reads as TGTGCCAGCAGGTATCTCGGGGAGCTGTTTTTT.

This chain connects TRBV28 to TRBJ2-3; 7 bases align to TRBD2. The CDR3 totals 15 residues. Germline trimming cut 6 bases from V and 2 bases from J; bases unmatched to any gene: 8. The germline gives CDR1 MDHEN, CDR2 SYDVKM. The DNA of the CDR3 is TGTGCCAGCAGGGGGGGGACGCCGGACACAGATACGCAGTATTTT. Amino acids: CASRGGTPDTDTQYF. The whole variable domain, filled in from reference TRBV28 and TRBJ2-3, reads DVKVTQSSRYLVKRTGEKVFLECVQDMDHENMFWYRQDPGLGLRLIYFSYDVKMKEKGDIPEGYSVSREKKERFSLILESASTNQTSMYLCASRGGTPDTDTQYFGPGTRLTVL.

The chain uses TRBV30 and TRBJ2-4, with 10 bases lining up with TRBD1. Trimming removed 5 bases from V and 7 bases from J; junction bases left unmatched: 8. Germline V gene sequence: CDR1 GTSNPN, CDR2 SVGIG (reference sequence). CDR3 length: 14 amino acids. The CDR3 DNA reads TGTGCCTGGGAAACCGGGACAGGGGTGAACATTCAGTACTTC. This gives the protein CAWETGTGVNIQYF. Filled out from reference TRBV30 and TRBJ2-4, the complete variable domain reads SQTIHQWPATLVQPVGSPLSLECTVEGTSNPNLYWYRQAAGRGLQLLFYSVGIGQISSEVPQNLSASRPQDRQFILSSKKLLLSDSGFYLCAWETGTGVNIQYFGAGTRLSVL.

In its sample, this clone was seen a few times. The chain carries TRBV6-6 and TRBJ2-7; D is unclear. V was trimmed by 7 bases and J by 7 bases, leaving 17 bases between them. The germline V gene encodes CDR1 MNHNY and CDR2 SVGAGI (reference sequence). This CDR3 region has 13 residues. The CDR3 DNA reads as TGTGCCAGCAAGAGAGGTCACAACACTGAGCAGTACTTC. Residues: CASKRGHNTEQYF.

This clone was seen a single time. As DNA, the CDR3 is TGTGCCAGCAGTTCATGGGGCAGCGGGGGAGGCTACGAGCAGTACTTC. It yields the protein CASSSWGSGGGYEQYF. The chain combines TRBV6-5 with TRBJ2-7; 8 bases are a match to TRBD2. The CDR3 totals 16 residues. V gave up 4 bases and J gave up 3 bases; unmatched junction bases: 11. CDR1 and CDR2 from the germline V gene are MNHEY and SVGAGI.

This clone was counted once. V is TRBV6-6 and J is TRBJ1-2, with 9 bases that match TRBD1. The CDR3 contains 16 residues. The V gene's germline CDR1 is MNHNY and CDR2 SVGAGI (reference sequence). Losses at the gene ends were 4 bases for V and 7 bases for J; bases not matched to a gene: 13. The CDR3 DNA sequence: TGTGCCAGCAGTTTTAATATGGGGACAGGGACCCGTGGCTACACCTTC. Translating it yields CASSFNMGTGTRGYTF.

V usage is TRBV6-6 and J usage is TRBJ2-7; a weak D match, TRBD1 (7 bases). V was shortened by 11 bases and J by 5 bases, with 10 bases between the two germline ends. The CDR3 loop spans 10 amino acids. Germline CDR1 reads MNHNY; CDR2 reads SVGAGI (reference sequence). The CDR3 region is CAFRGDEQYF. For the CDR3, the DNA is TGTGCCTTCAGGGGGGACGAGCAGTACTTC.

The chain has TRBV6-1 and TRBJ1-3; D is perhaps TRBD1 (5 bases). This CDR3 region has 14 residues. The V end lost 9 bases, the J end lost 0 bases, and 12 bases lay between the germline ends. Germline V gene lookup returns CDR1 MNHNS and CDR2 SASEGT. The CDR3 sequence is CASIDRHSGNTIYF. CDR3 bases: TGTGCCAGTATAGACAGACACTCTGGAAACACCATATATTTT.

This clone appeared once. The chain uses TRBV7-2 and TRBJ2-3; 9 positions agree with TRBD1. CDR1 is SGHTA and CDR2 is FQGNSA in the germline V gene. With 6 bases clipped from V and 5 bases from J, the junction kept 12 bases outside the gene matches. The CDR3 is 16 amino acids. The CDR3 DNA reads as TGTGCCAGCAGTCCCCGAGGGGACAGGGAGAGAGATACGCAGTATTTT. It specifies CASSPRGDRERDTQYF.

The CDR3 region is CASSLYLAGANVLTF. DNA for the CDR3: TGTGCCAGCAGCTTGTATTTAGCTGGGGCCAACGTCCTGACTTTC. The chain recombines TRBV5-8 with TRBJ2-6, with D uncertain. CDR1 and CDR2 (germline): SGHTS, YDEGEE. The CDR3 sequence is 15 residues long. The V end lost 1 base, the J end lost 2 bases, and 7 bases lay between the germline ends.

V usage is TRBV7-9 and J usage is TRBJ1-2; no clear D. Trimming took 1 base from V and 8 from J, leaving 14 bases between them. The germline gives CDR1 SEHNR, CDR2 FQNEAQ (reference sequence). The CDR3 runs 14 residues. The CDR3 nucleotides are TGTGCCAGCAGCTTAGTTGCCGGGGAAAGAGGCTACACCTTC. Translated, it gives CASSLVAGERGYTF.

The rearrangement uses TRBV5-4 and TRBJ1-4; tentative D call: TRBD1 (5 bases). CDR3 length equals 14 residues. The V and J ends lost 4 bases and 3 bases respectively, with 10 bases between them. Per the germline V gene, CDR1 is SGHNT and CDR2 is YYREEE (reference sequence). Here the CDR3 DNA reads TGTGCCAGCAGCCCGGGGGGGGCTAATGAAAAACTGTTTTTT. Translating it yields CASSPGGANEKLFF.

This clone was seen a handful of times. The genes are TRBV2 and TRBJ1-1; D perhaps matches TRBD1 (6 bases). The CDR3 consists of 11 residues. V lost 5 bases to trimming and J lost 11 bases, with 12 bases between them. Germline V CDR1 and CDR2: SNHLY, FYNNEI. The CDR3 loop reads CASSLDRWAFF. Here the CDR3 DNA reads TGTGCCAGCAGTTTAGACAGGTGGGCTTTCTTT.

This clone has at least ten counts. This chain uses TRBV4-3 with TRBJ1-1; TRBD1 aligns across 7 bases. This CDR3 is 13 amino acids long. The germline V gene encodes CDR1 LGHNA and CDR2 YSLEER. Trimming removed 4 bases from V and 6 bases from J; junction bases left unmatched: 5. The DNA for the CDR3 is TGCGCCAGCAGCCGATCAACAGGGGCTGAAGCTTTCTTT. Its translation: CASSRSTGAEAFF.

The chain combines TRBV30 with TRBJ1-1; tentatively, D is TRBD1 (5 bases). The CDR3 runs 14 residues. Germline V gene sequence: CDR1 GTSNPN, CDR2 SVGIG (reference sequence). Trimming stripped 5 bases from V and 1 base from J, with 14 bases between. The CDR3, as DNA: TGTGCCTGGGGGTATGAAACAGGGAACACTGAAGCTTTCTTT. This gives the protein CAWGYETGNTEAFF. The full variable domain, with the rest looked up from reference TRBV30 and TRBJ1-1, is SQTIHQWPATLVQPVGSPLSLECTVEGTSNPNLYWYRQAAGRGLQLLFYSVGIGQISSEVPQNLSASRPQDRQFILSSKKLLLSDSGFYLCAWGYETGNTEAFFGQGTRLTVV.

This sequence joins TRBV5-1 and TRBJ2-5; 9 positions agree with TRBD1. The assigned J gene may be wrong: the sequence end matches TRBJ2-7 better. CDR3 length: 16 amino acids. Germline CDR1 and CDR2: SGHRS and YFSETQ. The CDR3 DNA follows: TGCGCCAGCGGCTCCGGGACAGGGTCGGGATACTACGAGCAGTACTTC. Translating it yields CASGSGTGSGYYEQYF.

This chain uses TRBV5-4 with TRBJ2-1, with 9 nucleotides matching TRBD2. The length of the CDR3 is 17 residues. V shed 4 bases, J shed 9 bases, and the junction held 17 bases outside the gene matches. CDR1 is SGHNT, CDR2 YYREEE, per germline (reference sequence). The CDR3 DNA is TGTGCCAGCAGCGTGATCACGGGGCGGGAGGGCCTCGGTGAGCAGTTCTTC. Its protein is CASSVITGREGLGEQFF. The whole variable domain, filled in from reference TRBV5-4 and TRBJ2-1, reads ETGVTQSPTHLIKTRGQQVTLRCSSQSGHNTVSWYQQALGQGPQFIFQYYREEENGRGNFPPRFSGLQFPNYSSELNVNALELDDSALYLCASSVITGREGLGEQFFGPGTRLTVL.